This TCR beta chain was retrieved from a study of T cells in narcolepsy. Profiled with immunoSEQ multiplex PCR; TCRdb holds only in-frame clones, not every one. Among some 32,000 clones, roughly three quarters were seen once, and the ten largest hold less than 5%. In regard to this clone: Its antigen is unknown.

Trimming cost V 1 base and J 9 bases; bases outside gene matches: 6. Per germline, CDR1 SGHNT and CDR2 YENEEA. The CDR3 runs 14 residues. Study-wide points: Blood of same and different patients, but not healthy controls, reportedly held recurring autoreactive clonotypes.

The chain joins TRBV11-3 to TRBJ2-1; 7 bases are shared with TRBD1. The sequence was obtained from a human donor in good health. Sequenced sample: memory (CD45RA-) CD4+ T cells from blood. The CDR3 protein is CASSLGDSSIEQFF. The CDR3 DNA is TGTGCCAGCAGCTTAGGGGACAGTTCTATTGAGCAGTTCTTC.